The next 30 T cell receptor beta chains were all read from a single sample in a study of human T cells and chemical hapten exposure. As to time point: patch test 1, 2 weeks after DPC sensitization. As for treatment: therapeutic diphenylcyclopropenone sensitization with weekly scalp DPC. TCRdb itself ran the RACE reads through MiXCR, one entry per CDR3 protein. The sample consists of 340,000 or so distinct CDR3 sequences, roughly 6.9% of them appearing once. Sequenced material: whole blood, taken in connection with sensitization to the hapten diphenylcyclopropenone (DPC). The receptors were gathered from a woman between 18 and 30 years old with alopecia areata. Some clones in this sample may be carry-over from other donors' samples.

In its sample, this clonotype was seen a few times. The V and J genes are TRBV2 and TRBJ2-7; tentatively, D is TRBD2 (6 bases). Looked up from germline, CDR1 is SNHLY and CDR2 is FYNNEI. With 4 bases removed from V and 3 bases from J, the gap between germline ends came to 13 bases. CDR3 size: 14 residues. As DNA, the CDR3 is TGTGCCAGCAGTGCAGAGGAGGGCATCTACGAGCAGTACTTC. Translated: CASSAEEGIYEQYF. Variable domain in full (rest from reference TRBV2 and TRBJ2-7): EPEVTQTPSHQVTQMGQEVILRCVPISNHLYFYWYRQILGQKVEFLVSFYNNEISEKSEIFDDQFSVERPDGSNFTLKIRSTKLEDSAMYFCASSAEEGIYEQYFGPGTRLTVT.

In DNA, the CDR3 is TGTGCCCCCTGGGGGGGTTCTATCGGTTCTGGAAACACCATATATTTT. Protein product: CAPWGGSIGSGNTIYF. The rearrangement joins TRBV6-6 to TRBJ1-3; a weak D match, TRBD1 (5 bases). The germline gives CDR1 MNHNY, CDR2 SVGAGI (reference sequence). This CDR3 comprises 16 residues. Trimming removed 11 bases at V and 1 base at J, with 21 bases between.

The CDR3 loop reads CASGTSGGTDTQYF. In DNA form, the CDR3 reads TGTGCCAGCGGGACTAGCGGAGGCACAGATACGCAGTATTTT. This chain links TRBV28 with TRBJ2-3, with 11 bases aligning to TRBD2. This CDR3 spans 14 amino acids. Germline V CDR1 and CDR2: MDHEN, SYDVKM. V was clipped by 8 bases and J by 1 base; unmatched bases: 2.

This clonotype was counted at least ten times. The CDR3: CASSLQGYSNQPQHF. In DNA, the CDR3 is TGCGCCAGCAGCTTGCAGGGATATAGCAATCAGCCCCAGCATTTT. The chain carries TRBV5-1 and TRBJ1-5, with D possibly matching TRBD1 (5 bases). The V end was cut by 1 base, the J end by 0 bases, with 8 bases between. CDR3 size: 15 residues. Germline V gene sequence: CDR1 SGHRS, CDR2 YFSETQ.

CDR3 nucleotides: TGTGCCAGCAGTCCAGCGCAGGGAAGTCAGCCCCAGCATTTT. Its translation is CASSPAQGSQPQHF. This chain uses TRBV28 with TRBJ1-5, with D possibly matching TRBD1 (5 bases). The CDR3 covers 14 residues. Germline V gives CDR1 MDHEN, CDR2 SYDVKM. The germline V and J ends were trimmed by 5 bases and 6 bases, with 14 bases remaining between them.

J is TRBJ1-3 and V is TRBV12-3 or TRBV12-4; D is uncertain. Trimming shortened V by 2 bases and J by 0 bases, and 5 bases separated the two germline ends. The length of the CDR3 is 14 residues. CDR3 residues: CASSLQLSGNTIYF. The CDR3 DNA is TGTGCCAGCAGTTTACAACTCTCTGGAAACACCATATATTTT.

This clonotype was observed at least ten times. J is TRBJ2-3 and V is TRBV2; maybe TRBD1 (6 bases). With 6 bases removed from V and 1 base from J, the gap between germline ends came to 8 bases. This CDR3 has 13 residues. Germline-derived CDR1 and CDR2 are SNHLY and FYNNEI. CDR3 sequence (DNA): TGTGCCAGCAGGGCAGGGGGCACAGATACGCAGTATTTT. This encodes CASRAGGTDTQYF.

This clonotype appeared a few times. V and J are TRBV7-2 and TRBJ2-3, with unresolved D. The V end lost 10 bases, the J end lost 2 bases, and 13 bases lay between the germline ends. The CDR3 runs 13 residues. The germline gives CDR1 SGHTA, CDR2 FQGNSA. The CDR3 loop is CATNAINTDTQYF. CDR3 coding DNA: TGTGCCACCAATGCTATCAACACAGATACGCAGTATTTT. The entire variable domain, with the rest obtained from reference TRBV7-2 and TRBJ2-3, is as follows: GAGVSQSPSNKVTEKGKDVELRCDPISGHTALYWYRQSLGQGLEFLIYFQGNSAPDKSGLPSDRFSAERTGGSVSTLTIQRTQQEDSAVYLCATNAINTDTQYFGPGTRLTVL.

This clonotype occurred many times. V is TRBV7-2 and J is TRBJ1-2; TRBD1 agrees at 8 bases. V was clipped by 2 bases and J by 14 bases; unmatched bases: 7. The CDR3 spans 12 residues. Germline CDR1 SGHTA, CDR2 FQGNSA. CDR3 loop: CASSLRTGTSTF. Written as DNA, the CDR3 is TGTGCCAGCAGCTTAAGGACAGGGACTTCTACCTTC.

The rearrangement uses TRBV19 and TRBJ2-1; D is unresolved. V was trimmed by 3 bases and J by 10 bases, leaving 16 bases between them. The CDR3 totals 14 residues. The germline gives CDR1 LNHDA, CDR2 SQIVND (reference sequence). CDR3 nucleotide sequence: TGTGCCAGTAGTATTGGGCTATCCGACATCGAGCAGTTCTTC. Amino acid sequence: CASSIGLSDIEQFF. Full variable domain (rest looked up from reference TRBV19 and TRBJ2-1): DGGITQSPKYLFRKEGQNVTLSCEQNLNHDAMYWYRQDPGQGLRLIYYSQIVNDFQKGDIAEGYSVSREKKESFPLTVTSAQKNPTAFYLCASSIGLSDIEQFFGPGTRLTVL.

This clonotype has at least ten counts. This chain connects TRBV5-1 to TRBJ2-7; D not resolved. Germline CDR1 and CDR2: SGHRS and YFSETQ. V was cut by 0 bases and J by 4 bases, with 8 bases left in between. CDR3 size: 13 residues. CDR3 DNA: TGCGCCAGCAGCTTGGAGGATAGATACGAGCAGTACTTC. Its protein product is CASSLEDRYEQYF.

The table lists this clonotype with a few counts. For the CDR3, the DNA is TGTGCCAGCAGTGAAGGGGACGGACAGAACTATGGCTACACCTTC. It yields the protein CASSEGDGQNYGYTF. This chain links TRBV2 with TRBJ1-2, with a weak D call TRBD1 (6 bases). V was trimmed by 1 base and J by 2 bases, leaving 11 bases between them. CDR3 length equals 15 residues. The germline gives CDR1 SNHLY, CDR2 FYNNEI. The entire variable domain, with the rest obtained from reference TRBV2 and TRBJ1-2, is as follows: EPEVTQTPSHQVTQMGQEVILRCVPISNHLYFYWYRQILGQKVEFLVSFYNNEISEKSEIFDDQFSVERPDGSNFTLKIRSTKLEDSAMYFCASSEGDGQNYGYTFGSGTRLTVV.

This clonotype was seen only a few times. The V and J genes are TRBV29-1 and TRBJ1-2; D call uncertain. This CDR3 has 11 residues. Trimming took off 4 bases at V and 4 bases at J, with 7 bases between the two ends. CDR1 and CDR2 (germline): SQVTM, ANQGSEA. The CDR3 reads CSVGSTYGYTF. The CDR3 nucleotides read TGCAGCGTTGGATCAACCTATGGCTACACCTTC.

CDR3 amino acids: CASSPDSIYGYTF. The CDR3 DNA reads TGTGCCAGCTCACCCGACAGTATCTATGGCTACACCTTC. V gene TRBV18 combines with J gene TRBJ1-2; D is perhaps TRBD1 (5 bases). The length of the CDR3 is 13 residues. The germline V and J ends were trimmed by 3 bases and 4 bases, with 9 bases remaining between them. Germline lookup yields CDR1 KGHSH and CDR2 LQKENI.

This clonotype has more than one count but fewer than ten. The gene calls are TRBV24-1 and TRBJ2-5; the match to TRBD2 covers 8 bases. Germline lookup yields CDR1 KGHDR and CDR2 SFDVKD. The CDR3 extends over 16 amino acids. J gave up 4 bases and V 1 base, and 7 bases lay outside the gene matches. CDR3 protein: CATSDFGGGRGETQYF. Written as DNA, the CDR3 is TGTGCCACCAGTGATTTCGGGGGGGGCCGAGGAGAGACCCAGTACTTC.

This clonotype was picked up many times. The chain uses TRBV5-1 and TRBJ2-7; 9 bases are a match to TRBD1. The CDR3 loop spans 14 amino acids. CDR1 and CDR2 from the germline V gene are SGHRS and YFSETQ. V lost 2 bases to trimming and J lost 2 bases; unmatched junction nucleotides: 2. The CDR3 region is CASSFGTGTYEQYF. For the CDR3, the DNA is TGCGCCAGCAGCTTCGGGACAGGGACCTACGAGCAGTACTTC.

This clonotype was seen repeatedly, ten times or more. The chain combines TRBV20-1 with TRBJ1-1, with D possibly TRBD1 on 6 matching bases. The CDR3 loop spans 16 amino acids. CDR1 DFQATT and CDR2 SNEGSKA come from the germline V gene (reference sequence). V lost 6 bases and J 4 bases, leaving 24 bases between the germline ends. The CDR3 here is CSAGRRGHSIGTEAFF. In DNA, the CDR3 is TGCAGTGCAGGGAGGAGGGGACATAGTATAGGCACTGAAGCTTTCTTT.

This clonotype was seen repeatedly, ten times or more. The V and J genes are TRBV5-1 and TRBJ2-7; no clear D. This CDR3 has 14 residues. The V end lost 4 bases, the J end lost 0 bases, and 11 bases lay between the germline ends. Germline V gene data show CDR1 as SGHRS and CDR2 as YFSETQ. The CDR3 DNA follows: TGCGCCAGCAGCCCGGACGGCAGCTCCTACGAGCAGTACTTC. The encoded protein is CASSPDGSSYEQYF.

This clonotype was counted a few times. The CDR3 nucleotides are TGTGCCAGCACATTTACGGCGGGTTCTGGGGCCAACGTCCTGACTTTC. Its protein is CASTFTAGSGANVLTF. This chain connects TRBV7-9 to TRBJ2-6; TRBD2 is a possible D gene (5 bases). V was trimmed by 7 bases and J by 1 base, leaving 14 bases between them. CDR1 is SEHNR and CDR2 is FQNEAQ in the germline V gene (reference sequence). The CDR3 loop spans 16 amino acids.

This clonotype was seen repeatedly, ten times or more. V is TRBV5-1 and J is TRBJ1-1, with 9 positions matching TRBD1. Germline V gene sequence: CDR1 SGHRS, CDR2 YFSETQ. CDR3 length: 15 amino acids. J gave up 5 bases and V 2 bases, and 7 bases lay outside the gene matches. The CDR3 loop reads CASSFGDRAKTEAFF. The CDR3 coding sequence is TGCGCCAGCAGCTTCGGGGACAGGGCGAAAACTGAAGCTTTCTTT.

Many counts were recorded for this clonotype. V is TRBV7-9 and J is TRBJ2-1; D tentatively reads TRBD1 or TRBD2 (5 bases each). Germline CDR1 reads SEHNR; CDR2 reads FQNEAQ (reference sequence). The V end was cut by 0 bases, the J end by 0 bases, with 6 bases between. The CDR3 runs 15 residues. CDR3 residues: CASSLAGTSYNEQFF. In DNA, the CDR3 is TGTGCCAGCAGCTTAGCGGGGACCTCCTACAATGAGCAGTTCTTC.

This clonotype was counted many times. The chain combines TRBV28 with TRBJ1-5; 7 nucleotides line up with TRBD1. The CDR3 consists of 15 residues. Germline V gives CDR1 MDHEN, CDR2 SYDVKM. The J segment lost 3 bases and the V segment lost 5 bases, leaving 7 bases of the junction unmatched. CDR3 sequence: CASSTPGTDNQPQHF. CDR3 sequence (DNA): TGTGCCAGCAGTACCCCCGGGACAGACAATCAGCCCCAGCATTTT. Drawing the rest from reference TRBV28 and TRBJ1-5, the complete variable domain is DVKVTQSSRYLVKRTGEKVFLECVQDMDHENMFWYRQDPGLGLRLIYFSYDVKMKEKGDIPEGYSVSREKKERFSLILESASTNQTSMYLCASSTPGTDNQPQHFGDGTRLSIL.

This clonotype was seen a handful of times. The rearrangement links TRBV4-3 to TRBJ1-1; no definite D call. Germline V gives CDR1 LGHNA, CDR2 YSLEER. This CDR3 has 14 amino acids. V dropped 3 bases and J dropped 1 base, with 9 bases sitting between them. The CDR3 DNA follows: TGCGCCAGCAGCCACGCGCAGACGAACACTGAAGCTTTCTTT. Its protein product is CASSHAQTNTEAFF.

The CDR3 bases are TGTGCCAGCAGTCTCGACAGTTCAAGCTCCTATAATTCACCCCTCCACTTT. It codes for CASSLDSSSSYNSPLHF. The chain links TRBV28 to TRBJ1-6, with TRBD1 as a possible D gene (5 bases). The germline V gene has CDR1 MDHEN and CDR2 SYDVKM. There are 17 residues in the CDR3. Between the trimmed V and J ends, which lost 5 bases and 0 bases, there was a span of 14 bases.

About this clonotype itself: An end of the junction does not agree with germline; a read error may underlie this. The chain links TRBV7-7 to TRBJ1-4; D remains ambiguous. Germline V gene sequence: CDR1 SSHAT, CDR2 FNYEAQ (reference sequence). This CDR3 has 15 residues. The CDR3: CASSPEEGWSEKLFF. Written as DNA, the CDR3 is TGTGCTAGCAGTCCCGAGGAAGGTTGGAGTGAAAAACTGTTTTTT.

This clonotype was picked up many times. This sequence joins TRBV28 and TRBJ2-1; D is possibly TRBD2 (5 bases). This CDR3 spans 15 amino acids. Germline CDR1 and CDR2: MDHEN and SYDVKM. Trimming removed 5 bases at V and 5 bases at J, with 16 bases between. The CDR3 bases are TGTGCCAGCAGTCCCGCCCCCGGGGTTAACAATGAGCAGTTCTTC. Encoded protein: CASSPAPGVNNEQFF. Based on the CDR3 plus reference TRBV28 and TRBJ2-1, the full variable domain is DVKVTQSSRYLVKRTGEKVFLECVQDMDHENMFWYRQDPGLGLRLIYFSYDVKMKEKGDIPEGYSVSREKKERFSLILESASTNQTSMYLCASSPAPGVNNEQFFGPGTRLTVL.

The rearrangement joins TRBV3-1 to TRBJ1-1; unclear D gene. There are 14 residues in the CDR3. With 3 bases removed from V and 1 base from J, the gap between germline ends came to 9 bases. Per the germline V gene, CDR1 is LGHDT and CDR2 is YNNKEL (reference sequence). CDR3 residues: CASSHGLANTEAFF. CDR3 nucleotides: TGTGCCAGCAGCCACGGACTGGCGAACACTGAAGCTTTCTTT.

This clonotype was detected many times. The CDR3 spells CATTPQSGANYGYTF. DNA for the CDR3: TGTGCCACCACCCCTCAAAGTGGGGCTAACTATGGCTACACCTTC. The V gene is TRBV6-5, the J gene TRBJ1-2; D not certain. Germline CDR1 MNHEY, CDR2 SVGAGI. V was pared by 10 bases and J by 0 bases, with 18 bases between. This CDR3 is built from 15 residues.

The V gene is TRBV5-1, the J gene TRBJ1-3; unclear D gene. Germline values: CDR1 SGHRS, CDR2 YFSETQ. Trimming stripped 7 bases from V and 0 bases from J, with 17 bases between. CDR3 length: 16 amino acids. The DNA for the CDR3 is TGCGCCAGCCGCTCCCAGTCCGCCCTCTCTGGAAACACCATATATTTT. Translating it yields CASRSQSALSGNTIYF. Based on the CDR3 plus reference TRBV5-1 and TRBJ1-3, the full variable domain is KAGVTQTPRYLIKTRGQQVTLSCSPISGHRSVSWYQQTPGQGLQFLFEYFSETQRNKGNFPGRFSGRQFSNSRSEMNVSTLELGDSALYLCASRSQSALSGNTIYFGEGSWLTVV.

This clonotype was seen more than once but under ten times. V usage is TRBV29-1 and J usage is TRBJ1-2; D is perhaps TRBD1 (5 bases). V was clipped by 6 bases and J by 4 bases, with 18 bases between them. The CDR3 length is 14 residues. Germline CDR1 SQVTM, CDR2 ANQGSEA. CDR3 in amino acids: CSVLDPGGFYGYTF. In DNA, the CDR3 is TGCAGCGTGCTCGACCCTGGGGGGTTCTATGGCTACACCTTC.